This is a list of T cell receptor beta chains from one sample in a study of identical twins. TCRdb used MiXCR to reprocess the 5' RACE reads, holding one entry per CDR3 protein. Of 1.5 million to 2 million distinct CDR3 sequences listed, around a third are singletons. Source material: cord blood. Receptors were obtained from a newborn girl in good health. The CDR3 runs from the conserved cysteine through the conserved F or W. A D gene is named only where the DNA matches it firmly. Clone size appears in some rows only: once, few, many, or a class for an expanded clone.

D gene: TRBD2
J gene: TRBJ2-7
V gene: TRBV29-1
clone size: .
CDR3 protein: CSGGTNSYEQYF
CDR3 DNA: TGCAGCGGGGGGACTAATTCCTACGAGCAGTACTTC

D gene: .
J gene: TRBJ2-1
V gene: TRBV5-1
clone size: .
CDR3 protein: CASSSSPSSYNEQFF
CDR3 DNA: TGCGCCAGCAGCTCGTCCCCGAGCTCCTACAATGAGCAGTTCTTC

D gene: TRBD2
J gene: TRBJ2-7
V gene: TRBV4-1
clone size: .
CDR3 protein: CASRPGLAGGSSYNEQYF
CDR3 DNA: TGCGCCAGCAGGCCGGGACTAGCGGGGGGGAGCTCCTACAATGAGCAGTACTTC

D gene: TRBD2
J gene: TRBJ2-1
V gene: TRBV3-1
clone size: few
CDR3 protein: CASSHVTGTSGGNEQFF
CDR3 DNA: TGTGCCAGCAGCCATGTTACCGGGACTAGCGGGGGCAATGAGCAGTTCTTC

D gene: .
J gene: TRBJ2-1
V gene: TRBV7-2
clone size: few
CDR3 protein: CASSSPQTTNEQFF
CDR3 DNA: TGTGCCAGCAGCTCACCCCAAACTACAAATGAGCAGTTCTTC

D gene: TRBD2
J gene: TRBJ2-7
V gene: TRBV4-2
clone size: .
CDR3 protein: CASSPLGEGVYEQYF
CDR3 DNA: TGTGCCAGCAGCCCCTTGGGGGAGGGAGTCTACGAGCAGTACTTC

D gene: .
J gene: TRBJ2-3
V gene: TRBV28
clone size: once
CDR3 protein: CASSFPVGGTDTQYF
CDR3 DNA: TGTGCCAGCAGTTTTCCTGTGGGAGGCACAGATACGCAGTATTTT

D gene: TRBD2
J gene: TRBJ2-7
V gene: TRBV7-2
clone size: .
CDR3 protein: CASSQGLAGWDEQYF
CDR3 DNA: TGTGCCAGCAGCCAAGGCCTAGCGGGGTGGGATGAGCAGTACTTC

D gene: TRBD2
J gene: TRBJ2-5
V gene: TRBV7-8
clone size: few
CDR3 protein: CASSRDPRLAGPLQETQYF
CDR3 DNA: TGTGCCAGTAGCCGTGATCCTAGACTAGCGGGGCCCCTTCAAGAGACCCAGTACTTC

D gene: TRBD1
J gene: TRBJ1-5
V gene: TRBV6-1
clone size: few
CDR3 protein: CASRPATGGPNQPQHF
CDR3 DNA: TGTGCCAGCCGTCCCGCTACAGGGGGACCAAATCAGCCCCAGCATTTT

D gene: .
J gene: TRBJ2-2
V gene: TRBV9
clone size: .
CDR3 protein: CASSVVGRTVNTGELFF
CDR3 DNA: TGTGCCAGCAGCGTAGTCGGTCGGACGGTGAACACCGGGGAGCTGTTTTTT

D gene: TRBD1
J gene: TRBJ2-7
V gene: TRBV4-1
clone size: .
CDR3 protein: CASSQTTQGVPSYEQYF
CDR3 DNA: TGCGCCAGCAGCCAAACCACGCAGGGGGTCCCCTCCTACGAGCAGTACTTC

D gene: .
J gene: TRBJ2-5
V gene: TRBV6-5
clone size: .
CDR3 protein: CASSYTGSKETQYF
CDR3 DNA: TGTGCCAGCAGTTACACCGGGTCTAAAGAGACCCAGTACTTC

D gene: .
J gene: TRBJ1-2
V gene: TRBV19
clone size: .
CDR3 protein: CASSMRGRTTLGDYTF
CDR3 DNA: TGTGCCAGTAGTATGAGGGGCCGAACGACTCTGGGTGACTACACCTTC

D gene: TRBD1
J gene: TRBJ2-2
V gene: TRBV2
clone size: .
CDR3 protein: CASNPPFGTDTGELFF
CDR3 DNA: TGTGCCAGCAACCCTCCATTTGGGACAGACACCGGGGAGCTGTTTTTT

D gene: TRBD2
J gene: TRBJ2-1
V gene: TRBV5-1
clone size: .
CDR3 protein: CASSGKRGLADSYNEQFF
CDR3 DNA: TGCGCCAGCAGCGGCAAAAGGGGACTAGCGGACTCCTACAATGAGCAGTTCTTC

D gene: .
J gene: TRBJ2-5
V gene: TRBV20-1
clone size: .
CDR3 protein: CSAILGGRETQYF
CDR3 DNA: TGCAGTGCCATCTTAGGAGGACGGGAGACCCAGTACTTC

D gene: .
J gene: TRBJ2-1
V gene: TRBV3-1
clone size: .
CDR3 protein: CASSQKIAGASYNEQFF
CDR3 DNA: TGTGCCAGCAGCCAGAAGATTGCGGGGGCAAGCTACAATGAGCAGTTCTTC

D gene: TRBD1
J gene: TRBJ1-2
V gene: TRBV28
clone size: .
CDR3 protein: CASSWGLMSSDRDSTNYGYTF
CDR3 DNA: TGTGCCAGCAGTTGGGGTTTAATGTCCTCGGACAGGGATTCTACTAACTATGGCTACACCTTC

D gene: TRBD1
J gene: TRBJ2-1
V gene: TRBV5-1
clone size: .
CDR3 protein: CASTGQGINEQFF
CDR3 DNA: TGCGCCAGCACGGGACAGGGGATCAATGAGCAGTTCTTC

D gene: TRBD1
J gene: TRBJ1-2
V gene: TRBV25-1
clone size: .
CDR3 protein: CASSEWDRANYGYTF
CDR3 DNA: TGTGCCAGCAGTGAATGGGACAGGGCTAACTATGGCTACACCTTC

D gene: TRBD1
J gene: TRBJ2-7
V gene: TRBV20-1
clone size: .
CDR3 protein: CSAQAATGGKYEQYF
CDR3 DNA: TGCAGTGCCCAAGCCGCGACAGGGGGAAAGTACGAGCAGTACTTC

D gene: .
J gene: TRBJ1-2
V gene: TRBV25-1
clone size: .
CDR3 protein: CASEGYGYTF
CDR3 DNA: TGTGCCAGCGAGGGATATGGCTACACCTTC

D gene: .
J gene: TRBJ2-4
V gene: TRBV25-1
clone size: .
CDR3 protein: CASSGFSEVKNIQYF
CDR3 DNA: TGTGCCAGCAGTGGCTTTTCGGAGGTAAAAAACATTCAGTACTTC

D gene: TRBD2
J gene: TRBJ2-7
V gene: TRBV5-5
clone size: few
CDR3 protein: CASSGSSGVSSYEQYF
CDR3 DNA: TGTGCCAGCAGCGGCTCTAGCGGGGTGAGCTCCTACGAGCAGTACTTC

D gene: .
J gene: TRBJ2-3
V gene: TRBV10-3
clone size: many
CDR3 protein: CASSWQDYTDTQYF
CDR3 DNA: TGTGCCTCTTCTTGGCAGGATTACACAGATACGCAGTATTTT

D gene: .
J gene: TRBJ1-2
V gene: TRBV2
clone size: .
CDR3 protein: CASSEVGQGNYGYTF
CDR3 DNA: TGTGCCAGCAGTGAAGTGGGGCAGGGGAACTATGGCTACACCTTC

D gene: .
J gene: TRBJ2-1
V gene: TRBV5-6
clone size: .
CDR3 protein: CASSFYGGRNEQFF
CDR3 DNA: TGTGCCAGCAGCTTTTACGGGGGGCGCAATGAGCAGTTCTTC

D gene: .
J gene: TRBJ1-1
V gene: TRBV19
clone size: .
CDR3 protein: CASSKYGEAFF
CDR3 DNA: TGTGCCAGTAGTAAGTACGGAGAAGCTTTCTTT

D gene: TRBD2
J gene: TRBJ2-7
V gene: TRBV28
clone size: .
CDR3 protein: CASSLRTSGSGEQYF
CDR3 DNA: TGTGCCAGCAGTTTAAGGACCAGCGGGAGCGGAGAGCAGTACTTC

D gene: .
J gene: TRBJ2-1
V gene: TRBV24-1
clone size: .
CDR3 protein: CATSESGTYNEQFF
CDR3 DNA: TGTGCCACCAGTGAATCCGGGACCTACAATGAGCAGTTCTTC

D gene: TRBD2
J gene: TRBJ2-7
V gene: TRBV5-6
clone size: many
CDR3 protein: CASSLLTSGSYEQYF
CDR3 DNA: TGTGCCAGCAGTCTCCTGACTAGCGGATCCTACGAGCAGTACTTC

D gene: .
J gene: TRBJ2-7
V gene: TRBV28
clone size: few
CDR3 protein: CASSSFTGTFDNEQYF
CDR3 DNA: TGTGCCAGCAGTTCGTTTACCGGGACATTCGACAATGAGCAGTACTTC

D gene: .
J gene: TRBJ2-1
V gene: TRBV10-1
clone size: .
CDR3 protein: CASSESGVQETQFF
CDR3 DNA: TGCGCCAGCAGTGAGTCCGGGGTCCAAGAGACCCAGTTCTTC

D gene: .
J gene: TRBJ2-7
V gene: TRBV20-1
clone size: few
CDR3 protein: CSAPGNSYEQYF
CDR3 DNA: TGCAGTGCTCCCGGGAACTCCTACGAGCAGTACTTC

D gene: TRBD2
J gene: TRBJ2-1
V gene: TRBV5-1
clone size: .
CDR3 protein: CASSTLAGTEQFF
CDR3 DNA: TGCGCCAGCAGCACGCTAGCGGGGACTGAGCAGTTCTTC

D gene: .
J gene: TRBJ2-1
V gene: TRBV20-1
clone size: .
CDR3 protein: CSARDGHKGGRGGSYNEQFF
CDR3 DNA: TGCAGTGCTAGAGATGGTCACAAGGGCGGGAGAGGGGGCTCCTACAATGAGCAGTTCTTC

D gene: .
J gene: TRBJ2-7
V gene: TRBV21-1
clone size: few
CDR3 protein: CASSKMEAGYEQYF
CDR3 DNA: TGTGCCAGCAGCAAAATGGAAGCGGGCTACGAGCAGTACTTC

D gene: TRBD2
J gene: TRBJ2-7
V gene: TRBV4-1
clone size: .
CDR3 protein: CASSTLLGGSSYEQYF
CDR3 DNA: TGCGCCAGCAGCACACTGCTGGGGGGGTCGAGCTACGAGCAGTACTTC

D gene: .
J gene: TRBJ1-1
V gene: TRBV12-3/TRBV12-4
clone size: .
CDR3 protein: CASSFGVTEAFF
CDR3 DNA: TGTGCCAGCAGTTTCGGGGTCACTGAAGCTTTCTTT

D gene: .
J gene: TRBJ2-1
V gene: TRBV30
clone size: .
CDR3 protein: CAWSVSWRSHNEQFF
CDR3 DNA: TGTGCCTGGAGTGTAAGTTGGAGGTCCCACAATGAGCAGTTCTTC

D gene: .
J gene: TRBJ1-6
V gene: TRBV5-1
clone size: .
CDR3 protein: CASKQISSYNSPLHF
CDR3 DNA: TGCGCCAGCAAACAGATTAGCTCCTATAATTCACCCCTCCACTTT